What follows are 9 T cell receptor beta chains derived from one specimen sequenced in a study of cytomegalovirus exposure and HLA in healthy donors. The table came from immunoSEQ multiplex PCR; TCRdb's copy has only in-frame clones and leaves some out. The sample gives tens of thousands of clones, approximately 93% of which show up once; 3.5% to 4% is in the top ten. Sample: PBMCs. The origin of the receptors is a woman aged 25-40 years in good health and CMV-seronegative.

The rearrangement uses TRBV6-6 and TRBJ1-2; unclear D gene. This CDR3 is 12 amino acids long. Trimming stripped 6 bases from V and 8 bases from J, with 13 bases between. Germline V gives CDR1 MNHNY, CDR2 SVGAGI (reference sequence). Here the CDR3 reads CASSTRGNGYTF. In DNA, the CDR3 is TGTGCCAGCAGCACACGAGGAAACGGCTACACCTTC.

This chain links TRBV5-4 with TRBJ2-7; the match to TRBD2 covers 10 bases. The CDR3 extends over 16 amino acids. The germline V gene encodes CDR1 SGHNT and CDR2 YYREEE (reference sequence). The ends lost 4 bases at V and 7 bases at J; junction bases unmatched: 14. The CDR3 DNA reads TGTGCCAGCAGCGAACTCTCTAGCGGGAGTATAAGGGAGCAGTACTTC. It translates to CASSELSSGSIREQYF.

The gene calls are TRBV5-6 and TRBJ1-2, with 8 bases lining up with TRBD1. Trimming removed 4 bases from V and 4 bases from J; junction bases left unmatched: 9. Germline lookup yields CDR1 SGHDT and CDR2 YYEEEE. The CDR3 sequence is 15 residues long. The CDR3 region has the DNA TGTGCCAGCAGCCCGCGAAGACAGGGGATCTATGGCTACACCTTC. Translated, it gives CASSPRRQGIYGYTF.

CDR3 nucleotides: TGTGCCTGGAGTGTAAGCAGGGGGCAACTCTTCACTGGAAACACCATATATTTT. Its translation: CAWSVSRGQLFTGNTIYF. The chain is built from TRBV30 and TRBJ1-3, with TRBD1 matching over 8 bases. The CDR3 loop spans 18 amino acids. The V and J ends lost 0 bases and 2 bases, in that order; junction bases with no gene match: 12. CDR1 is GTSNPN and CDR2 is SVGIG in the germline V gene (reference sequence).

This chain links TRBV5-1 with TRBJ2-1; the match to TRBD2 covers 10 bases. The CDR3 has 15 residues. The germline V gene encodes CDR1 SGHRS and CDR2 YFSETQ. V dropped 0 bases and J dropped 8; count of bases not matched to a gene: 5. The CDR3 region is CASSLVASGSYEQFF. CDR3 sequence (DNA): TGCGCCAGCAGCTTGGTGGCTAGCGGGAGCTATGAGCAGTTCTTC. Full variable domain (missing parts from reference TRBV5-1 and TRBJ2-1): KAGVTQTPRYLIKTRGQQVTLSCSPISGHRSVSWYQQTPGQGLQFLFEYFSETQRNKGNFPGRFSGRQFSNSRSEMNVSTLELGDSALYLCASSLVASGSYEQFFGPGTRLTVL.

V gene TRBV5-1 combines with J gene TRBJ1-1, with a tentative D call TRBD1 (5 bases). CDR3 length: 14 amino acids. CDR1 and CDR2 (germline): SGHRS, YFSETQ. Deletions cut 1 base from V and 0 bases from J, with 7 bases between. CDR3 residues: CASSLTGLNTEAFF. The CDR3 DNA follows: TGCGCCAGCAGCTTGACAGGCTTGAACACTGAAGCTTTCTTT.

CDR3 DNA sequence: TGTGCCATTGCCCCGGGACAGGGGTCCCACGAGCAGTACTTC. It encodes CAIAPGQGSHEQYF. The J gene is TRBJ2-7, the V gene TRBV10-3; TRBD1 matches at 10 bases. With 9 bases clipped from V and 5 bases from J, the junction kept 10 bases outside the gene matches. This CDR3 spans 14 amino acids. The germline V gene encodes CDR1 ENHRY and CDR2 SYGVKD.

CDR3 in amino acids: CASSEEGRYGYTF. CDR3 coding DNA: TGTGCCAGCAGTGAAGAAGGGAGGTATGGCTACACCTTC. The chain recombines TRBV6-1 with TRBJ1-2; no clear D gene. V dropped 1 base and J dropped 5 bases, with 8 bases sitting between them. This CDR3 spans 13 amino acids. Per germline, CDR1 MNHNS and CDR2 SASEGT.

The J gene is TRBJ1-3, the V gene TRBV21-1; no DNA check was done on the table's D call, TRBD1. TRBV21-1 is given as a pseudogene. This CDR3 spans 15 amino acids. CDR3 in amino acids: CASSKGQGLGNTIYF. For the CDR3, the DNA is TGTGCCAGCAGCAAGGGACAGGGCCTTGGAAACACCATATATTTT.